A single sample is the source of the 3 T cell receptor beta chains below, sequenced in a study of blood T cell repertoires in COVID-19. Here immunoSEQ multiplex PCR was the method, and the copy in TCRdb shows in-frame clones only, minus some. In the table there are around 620,000 clones, 75% to 90% of which are singletons. Sequences were obtained from peripheral blood. The receptor source for this set is a woman aged 18-30 years with acute or convalescent COVID-19.

The chain carries TRBV9 and TRBJ1-3, with D possibly matching TRBD1 (5 bases). The CDR3 length is 15 residues. Trimming took 3 bases from V and 3 from J, leaving 13 bases between them. Germline V gives CDR1 SGDLS, CDR2 YYNGEE. The CDR3 bases are TGTGCCAGCAGCGAGAGTGGAGGGGTTGGAAACACCATATATTTT. Its protein product is CASSESGGVGNTIYF.

The V call is TRBV6-5, the J call TRBJ1-6, with 8 bases fitting TRBD1. The CDR3 consists of 14 residues. Germline CDR1 and CDR2: MNHEY and SVGAGI. The V and J ends lost 5 bases and 9 bases, in that order; junction bases with no gene match: 6. The CDR3 region is CASSPGQGGSPLHF. The CDR3 DNA reads TGTGCCAGCAGTCCAGGACAGGGTGGTTCACCCCTCCACTTT.

This rearrangement joins TRBV28 to TRBJ2-3; D remains ambiguous. Trimming took 2 bases from V and 2 from J, leaving 11 bases between them. From germline, CDR1 is MDHEN and CDR2 SYDVKM. The CDR3 has 15 amino acids. The DNA of the CDR3 is TGTGCCAGCAGTTTAATGGCGGTTTCCACAGATACGCAGTATTTT. Amino acids: CASSLMAVSTDTQYF. Based on the CDR3 plus reference TRBV28 and TRBJ2-3, the full variable domain is DVKVTQSSRYLVKRTGEKVFLECVQDMDHENMFWYRQDPGLGLRLIYFSYDVKMKEKGDIPEGYSVSREKKERFSLILESASTNQTSMYLCASSLMAVSTDTQYFGPGTRLTVL.